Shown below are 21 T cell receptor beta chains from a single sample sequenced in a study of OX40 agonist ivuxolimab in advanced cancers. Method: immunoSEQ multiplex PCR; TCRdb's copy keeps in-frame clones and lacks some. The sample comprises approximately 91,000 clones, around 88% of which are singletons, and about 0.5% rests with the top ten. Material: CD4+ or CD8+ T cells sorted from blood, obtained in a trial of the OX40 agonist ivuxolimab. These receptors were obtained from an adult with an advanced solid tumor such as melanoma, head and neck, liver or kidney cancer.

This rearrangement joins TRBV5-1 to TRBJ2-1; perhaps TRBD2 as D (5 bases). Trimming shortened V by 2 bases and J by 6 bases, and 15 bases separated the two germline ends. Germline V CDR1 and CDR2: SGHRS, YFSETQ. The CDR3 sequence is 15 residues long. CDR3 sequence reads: CASSLGWIGSNEQFF. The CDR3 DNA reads TGCGCCAGCAGCTTAGGCTGGATAGGGAGCAATGAGCAGTTCTTC.

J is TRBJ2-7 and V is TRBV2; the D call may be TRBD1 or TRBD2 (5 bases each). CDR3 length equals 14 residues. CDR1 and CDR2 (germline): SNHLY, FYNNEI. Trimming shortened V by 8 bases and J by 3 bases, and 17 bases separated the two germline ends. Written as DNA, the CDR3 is TGTGCCAGCGTCGGGACCGATTTGGGCTACGAGCAGTACTTC. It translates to CASVGTDLGYEQYF.

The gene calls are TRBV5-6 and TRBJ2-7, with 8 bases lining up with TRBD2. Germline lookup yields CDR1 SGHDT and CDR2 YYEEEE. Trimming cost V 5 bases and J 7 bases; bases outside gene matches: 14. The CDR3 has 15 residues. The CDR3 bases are TGTGCCAGCAGTCGCGCCCCAGCGGGGGATGAGGAGCAGTACTTC. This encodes CASSRAPAGDEEQYF.

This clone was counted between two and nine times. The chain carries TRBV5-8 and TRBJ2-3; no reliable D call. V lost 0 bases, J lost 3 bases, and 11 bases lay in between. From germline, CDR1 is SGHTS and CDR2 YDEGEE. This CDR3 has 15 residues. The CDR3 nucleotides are TGTGCCAGCAGCTTGGCGAGAATTACTACAGATACGCAGTATTTT. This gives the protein CASSLARITTDTQYF.

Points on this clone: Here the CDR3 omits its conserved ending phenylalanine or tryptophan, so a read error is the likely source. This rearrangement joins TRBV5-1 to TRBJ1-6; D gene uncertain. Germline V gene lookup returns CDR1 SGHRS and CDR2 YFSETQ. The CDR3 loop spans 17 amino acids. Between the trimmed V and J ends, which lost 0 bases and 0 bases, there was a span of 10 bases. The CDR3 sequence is CASSLDPPSSYNSPLHL. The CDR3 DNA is TGCGCCAGCAGCTTGGACCCACCTAGCTCCTATAATTCACCCCTCCACCTT.

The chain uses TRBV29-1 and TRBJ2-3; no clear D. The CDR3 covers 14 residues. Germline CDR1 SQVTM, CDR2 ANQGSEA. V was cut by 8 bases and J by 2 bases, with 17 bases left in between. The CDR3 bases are TGCAGCCTTAGACCAAAAGACACCACAGATACGCAGTATTTT. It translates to CSLRPKDTTDTQYF.

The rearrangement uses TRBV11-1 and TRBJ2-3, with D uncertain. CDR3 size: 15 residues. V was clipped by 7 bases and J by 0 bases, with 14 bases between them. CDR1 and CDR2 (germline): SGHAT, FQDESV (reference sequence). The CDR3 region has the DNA TGTGCCAGCACCTTTGACGGCTCTAGCACAGATACGCAGTATTTT. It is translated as CASTFDGSSTDTQYF.

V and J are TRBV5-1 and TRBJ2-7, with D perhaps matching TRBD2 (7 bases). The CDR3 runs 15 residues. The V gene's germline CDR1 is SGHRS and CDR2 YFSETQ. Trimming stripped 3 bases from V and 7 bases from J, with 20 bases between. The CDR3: CASSSSWGGDGEQYF. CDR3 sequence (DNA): TGCGCCAGCAGCTCGTCTTGGGGGGGCGATGGGGAGCAGTACTTC.

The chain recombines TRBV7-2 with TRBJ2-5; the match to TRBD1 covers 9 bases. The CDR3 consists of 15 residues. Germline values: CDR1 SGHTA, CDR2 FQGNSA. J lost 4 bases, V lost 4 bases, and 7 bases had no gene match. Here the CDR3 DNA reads TGTGCCAGCAGCTATGGACAGGGGTTGGGAGAGACCCAGTACTTC. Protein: CASSYGQGLGETQYF.

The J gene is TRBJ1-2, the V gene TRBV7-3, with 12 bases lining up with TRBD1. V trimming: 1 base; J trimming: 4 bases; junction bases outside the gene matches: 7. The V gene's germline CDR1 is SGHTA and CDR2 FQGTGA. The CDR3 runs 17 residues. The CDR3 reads CASSLISTGQGAYGYTF. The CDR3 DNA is TGTGCCAGCAGCTTAATCTCTACGGGACAGGGGGCCTATGGCTACACCTTC.

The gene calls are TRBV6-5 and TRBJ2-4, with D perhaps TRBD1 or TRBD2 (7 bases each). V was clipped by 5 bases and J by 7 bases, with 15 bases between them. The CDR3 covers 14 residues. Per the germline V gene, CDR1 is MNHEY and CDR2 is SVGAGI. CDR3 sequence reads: CASSRGQRDNIQYF. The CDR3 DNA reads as TGTGCCAGCAGTAGGGGACAGCGGGACAACATTCAGTACTTC.

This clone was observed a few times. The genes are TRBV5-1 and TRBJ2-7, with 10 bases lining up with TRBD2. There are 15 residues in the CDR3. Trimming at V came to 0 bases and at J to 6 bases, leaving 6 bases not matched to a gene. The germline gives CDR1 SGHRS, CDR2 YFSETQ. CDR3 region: CASSLEGTSEGEQYF. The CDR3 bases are TGCGCCAGCAGCTTGGAGGGGACTAGCGAAGGCGAGCAGTACTTC.

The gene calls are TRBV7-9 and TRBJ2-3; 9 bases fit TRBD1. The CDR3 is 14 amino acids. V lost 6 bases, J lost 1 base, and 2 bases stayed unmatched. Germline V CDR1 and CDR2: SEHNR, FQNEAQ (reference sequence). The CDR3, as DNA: TGTGCCAGCAGGAGACAGGGGGGCACAGATACGCAGTATTTT. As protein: CASRRQGGTDTQYF.

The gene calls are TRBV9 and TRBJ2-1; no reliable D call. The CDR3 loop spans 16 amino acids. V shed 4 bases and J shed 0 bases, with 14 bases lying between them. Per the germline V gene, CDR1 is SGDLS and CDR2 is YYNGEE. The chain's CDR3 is CASSRTRLSSYNEQFF. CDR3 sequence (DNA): TGTGCCAGCAGCCGGACCCGCCTTAGCTCCTACAATGAGCAGTTCTTC.

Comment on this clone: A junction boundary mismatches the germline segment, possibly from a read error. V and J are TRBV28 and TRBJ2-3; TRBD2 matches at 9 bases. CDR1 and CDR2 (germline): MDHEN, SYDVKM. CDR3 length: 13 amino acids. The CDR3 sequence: CTAGGTSTDTQYF. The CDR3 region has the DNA TGCACGGCGGGAGGGACTAGCACAGATACGCAGTATTTT. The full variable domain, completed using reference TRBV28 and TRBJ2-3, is DVKVTQSSRYLVKRTGEKVFLECVQDMDHENMFWYRQDPGLGLRLIYFSYDVKMKEKGDIPEGYSVSREKKERFSLILESASTNQTSMYLCTAGGTSTDTQYFGPGTRLTVL.

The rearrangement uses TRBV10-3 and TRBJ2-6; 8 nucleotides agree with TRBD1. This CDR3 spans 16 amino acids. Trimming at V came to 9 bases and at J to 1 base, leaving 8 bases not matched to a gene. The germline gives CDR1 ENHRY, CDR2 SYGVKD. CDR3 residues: CAIPGQDFSGANVLTF. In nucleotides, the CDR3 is TGTGCCATTCCGGGACAGGACTTTTCTGGGGCCAACGTCCTGACTTTC.

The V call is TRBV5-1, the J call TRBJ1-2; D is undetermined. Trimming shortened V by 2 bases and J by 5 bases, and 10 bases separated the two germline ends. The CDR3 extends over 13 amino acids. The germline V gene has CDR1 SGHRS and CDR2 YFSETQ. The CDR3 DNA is TGCGCCAGCAGCTTAGAGGGATTATATGGCTACACCTTC. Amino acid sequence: CASSLEGLYGYTF.

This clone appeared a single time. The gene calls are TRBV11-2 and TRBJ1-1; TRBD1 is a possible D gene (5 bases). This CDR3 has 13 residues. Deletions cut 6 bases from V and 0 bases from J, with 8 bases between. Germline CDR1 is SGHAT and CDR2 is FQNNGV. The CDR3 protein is CASRLQVNTEAFF. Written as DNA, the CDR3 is TGTGCCAGCAGGTTACAGGTGAACACTGAAGCTTTCTTT.

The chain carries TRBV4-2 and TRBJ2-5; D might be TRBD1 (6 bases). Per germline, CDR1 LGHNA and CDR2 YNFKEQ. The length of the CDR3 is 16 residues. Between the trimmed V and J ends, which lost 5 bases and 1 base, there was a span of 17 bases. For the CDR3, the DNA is TGTGCCAGCAGCGATAAAGAAGGGGGTTTCCAAGAGACCCAGTACTTC. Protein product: CASSDKEGGFQETQYF.

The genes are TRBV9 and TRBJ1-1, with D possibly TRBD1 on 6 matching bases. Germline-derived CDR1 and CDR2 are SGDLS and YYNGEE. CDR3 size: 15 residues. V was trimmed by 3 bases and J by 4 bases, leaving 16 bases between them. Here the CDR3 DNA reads TGTGCCAGCAGCGCCTACACAGGGCCGGGCACTGAAGCTTTCTTT. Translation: CASSAYTGPGTEAFF.

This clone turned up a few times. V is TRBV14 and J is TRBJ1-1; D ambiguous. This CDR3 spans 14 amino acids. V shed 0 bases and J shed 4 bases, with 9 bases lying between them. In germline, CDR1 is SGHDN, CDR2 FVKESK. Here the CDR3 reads CASSQERLSTEAFF. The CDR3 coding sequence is TGTGCCAGCAGCCAAGAGAGGCTGAGCACTGAAGCTTTCTTT.